This entry concerns a single TCR beta chain. The V segment lost 4 bases and the J segment 5 bases; nucleotides outside the gene matches: 12. Germline V gene sequence: CDR1 SGHRS, CDR2 YFSETQ. This CDR3 has 16 amino acids. Here immunoSEQ multiplex PCR was the method, and the copy in TCRdb shows in-frame clones only, minus some. The sample lists around 2.1 million clones, around 95% seen once, with less than 0.15% in the top ten. None of the donors, who were healthy HIV-negative adults, had recently had acute infections or vaccinations. The data were obtained in a study of shared clonotypes between healthy human individuals. Overall study context: Samples came from two female and three male donors aged 18 to 49. Each donor's CD4 naive and CD4 memory cells filled three plates apiece, CD8 naive two, and CD8 memory one.

The clonotype comes from a man aged 18 to 35 in good health. The V and J genes are TRBV5-1 and TRBJ1-1; 9 nucleotides agree with TRBD1. The sample taken for sequencing was naive CD4+ T cells sorted from blood. Subset in this sample: CD45RA+ positively selected. CDR3 in DNA: TGCGCCAGCAGCAGGGGGCCGCCGGGACAGGGAACTGAAGCTTTCTTT. This codes for CASSRGPPGQGTEAFF.